This TCR beta chain was found in a study of shared clonotypes between healthy human individuals. This clone came up once. The CDR3 runs to 14 residues. The V gene's germline CDR1 is SGHVS and CDR2 FQNEAQ. J was trimmed by 4 bases and V by 5 bases; bases with no gene match: 4. Several immunoSEQ 96-well plates shared each subset's DNA, each plate a replicate. The table came from immunoSEQ multiplex PCR; TCRdb's copy has only in-frame clones and leaves some out. The repertoire holds about 1 million clones, with around 74% as singletons. This clonotype was obtained from a man in his late teens or twenties in good health. Sequencing used memory CD4+ T cells sorted from blood. Subset given: CD45RA-negative fraction. The chain has TRBV7-8 and TRBJ2-2; 7 bases agree with TRBD1. The CDR3 here is CASSTGATTGELFF. The CDR3 nucleotides read TGTGCCAGCAGCACAGGGGCGACCACCGGGGAGCTGTTTTTT.